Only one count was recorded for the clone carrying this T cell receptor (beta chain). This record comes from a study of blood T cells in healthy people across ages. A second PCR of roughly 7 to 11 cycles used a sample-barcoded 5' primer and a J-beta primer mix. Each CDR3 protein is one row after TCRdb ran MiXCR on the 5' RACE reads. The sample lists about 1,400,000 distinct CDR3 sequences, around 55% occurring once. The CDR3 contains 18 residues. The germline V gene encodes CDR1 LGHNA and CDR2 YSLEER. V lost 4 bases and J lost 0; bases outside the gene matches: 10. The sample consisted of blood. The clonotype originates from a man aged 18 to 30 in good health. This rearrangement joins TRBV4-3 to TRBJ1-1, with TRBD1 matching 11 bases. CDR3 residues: CASSPLDRGPNLNTEAFF. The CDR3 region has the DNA TGCGCCAGCAGCCCTCTGGACAGGGGGCCAAATCTGAACACTGAAGCTTTCTTT.